These 24 T cell receptor beta chains were all obtained from the same sample, sequenced in a study of T cell repertoires in cytomegalovirus infection. The antigens these receptors bind are not known. TCRdb recomputed calls from the reads with MiXCR, one row per CDR3 protein. The sample records approximately 910,000 distinct CDR3 sequences, approximately 33% being singletons. The sample was cultured CD8+ T cells from PBMCs, taken from culture after CMV antigen stimulation. These receptors were obtained from a human donor in good health (CMV status not recorded). Some clones in this sample may be carry-over from other donors' samples.

V usage is TRBV7-4 and J usage is TRBJ2-4; D is perhaps TRBD1 (6 bases). Germline loops: CDR1 SGHVT, CDR2 SQSDAQ. Trimming took 4 bases from V and 7 from J, leaving 23 bases between them. CDR3 size: 17 residues. The CDR3 DNA is TGTGCCAGCAGCTCTCTCCCCCGACAGGTCCCCGGGAACATTCAGTACTTC. This gives the protein CASSSLPRQVPGNIQYF.

The chain joins TRBV12-3 or TRBV12-4 to TRBJ2-2, with 9 bases matching TRBD2. J was trimmed by 7 bases and V by 6 bases; bases with no gene match: 12. This CDR3 contains 16 residues. The CDR3 region has the DNA TGTGCCAGCAGCCCGGGGGGCGGGGGGGCTAGCGGGGAGCTGTTTTTT. Translation: CASSPGGGGASGELFF.

This clonotype came up a few times. The chain is built from TRBV27 and TRBJ2-1, with 10 bases lining up with TRBD2. This CDR3 contains 16 residues. Per the germline V gene, CDR1 is MNHEY and CDR2 is SMNVEV (reference sequence). V dropped 5 bases and J dropped 2; count of bases not matched to a gene: 6. CDR3 amino acids: CASSSRAGGPYNEQFF. The CDR3 DNA reads TGTGCCAGCAGTAGCAGAGCGGGGGGGCCCTACAATGAGCAGTTCTTC.

The rearrangement links TRBV6-6 to TRBJ1-1, with 7 bases aligning to TRBD1. Germline values: CDR1 MNHNY, CDR2 SVGAGI (reference sequence). Trimming removed 2 bases from V and 2 bases from J; junction bases left unmatched: 5. The CDR3 loop spans 15 amino acids. The CDR3 region has the DNA TGTGCCAGCAGTTACCCGACAGGGACCAACACTGAAGCTTTCTTT. This gives the protein CASSYPTGTNTEAFF.

This chain links TRBV10-3 with TRBJ1-1; 9 positions agree with TRBD1. The CDR3 loop spans 13 amino acids. Unmatched junction bases numbered 6, after V lost 10 bases and J lost 3 bases. Germline V CDR1 and CDR2: ENHRY, SYGVKD. The CDR3 DNA follows: TGTGCCACTGAACAGGGGGCCCACACTGAAGCTTTCTTT. It yields the protein CATEQGAHTEAFF.

The chain is built from TRBV28 and TRBJ2-3, with D hard to call. Trimming stripped 10 bases from V and 6 bases from J, with 29 bases between. Germline V gene lookup returns CDR1 MDHEN and CDR2 SYDVKM. This CDR3 is built from 17 residues. The CDR3 here is CANRIWVPGFRADTQYF. The CDR3 DNA follows: TGTGCCAACAGAATTTGGGTTCCAGGTTTTAGGGCGGATACGCAGTATTTT.

In this sample, this clonotype turned up a few times. Possible read error: a much larger clone is one base away. J is TRBJ2-1 and V is TRBV6-6, with 12 bases aligning to TRBD2. The ends lost 5 bases at V and 7 bases at J; junction bases unmatched: 3. In germline, CDR1 is MNHNY, CDR2 SVGAGI (reference sequence). The CDR3 is 14 amino acids. The CDR3 protein is CASSRLAGENEQFF. The CDR3 DNA sequence: TGTGCCAGCAGTCGACTAGCGGGGGAGAATGAGCAGTTCTTC.

The chain carries TRBV5-1 and TRBJ2-1; 10 bases match TRBD1. The CDR3 consists of 16 residues. Germline CDR1 SGHRS, CDR2 YFSETQ. Trimming removed 4 bases from V and 3 bases from J; junction bases left unmatched: 7. This CDR3 reads CASSHDRGQVYNEQFF. CDR3 coding DNA: TGCGCCAGCAGCCACGACAGGGGGCAGGTCTACAATGAGCAGTTCTTC. The whole variable domain, filled in from reference TRBV5-1 and TRBJ2-1, reads KAGVTQTPRYLIKTRGQQVTLSCSPISGHRSVSWYQQTPGQGLQFLFEYFSETQRNKGNFPGRFSGRQFSNSRSEMNVSTLELGDSALYLCASSHDRGQVYNEQFFGPGTRLTVL.

This chain joins TRBV19 and TRBJ2-1; D remains unclear. Between the trimmed V and J ends, which lost 6 bases and 9 bases, there was a span of 12 bases. The germline gives CDR1 LNHDA, CDR2 SQIVND (reference sequence). The CDR3 is 12 amino acids. The CDR3 sequence is CASRDPPGEQFF. The CDR3, as DNA: TGTGCCAGTAGGGACCCTCCTGGTGAGCAGTTCTTC.

The chain couples TRBV12-3 or TRBV12-4 to TRBJ2-1; TRBD2 aligns across 10 bases. The CDR3 has 17 amino acids. Trimming cost V 7 bases and J 5 bases; bases outside gene matches: 14. DNA for the CDR3: TGTGCCAGCACCTTCACTAGCGGGGACACAAGCCACAATGAGCAGTTCTTC. Its protein product is CASTFTSGDTSHNEQFF.

This clonotype was recorded many times. V gene TRBV7-6 combines with J gene TRBJ2-3; D is possibly TRBD1 (5 bases). This CDR3 is built from 16 residues. The germline V and J ends were trimmed by 7 bases and 0 bases, with 17 bases remaining between them. CDR1 SGHVS and CDR2 FNYEAQ come from the germline V gene. The CDR3 here is CASTRTGATSTDTQYF. CDR3 sequence (DNA): TGTGCCAGCACCCGAACTGGGGCGACTAGCACAGATACGCAGTATTTT. The full variable domain, its missing parts supplied by reference TRBV7-6 and TRBJ2-3, is GAGVSQSPRYKVTKRGQDVALRCDPISGHVSLYWYRQALGQGPEFLTYFNYEAQQDKSGLPNDRFSAERPEGSISTLTIQRTEQRDSAMYRCASTRTGATSTDTQYFGPGTRLTVL.

This clonotype came up many times. The chain has TRBV7-2 and TRBJ1-2; D is undetermined. Trimming removed 2 bases from V and 8 bases from J, with 3 bases in between. In germline, CDR1 is SGHTA, CDR2 FQGNSA. The CDR3 consists of 10 residues. The DNA for the CDR3 is TGTGCCAGCAGCTTAAAGGGCTACACCTTC. Its translation is CASSLKGYTF. The full variable domain, its missing parts supplied by reference TRBV7-2 and TRBJ1-2, is GAGVSQSPSNKVTEKGKDVELRCDPISGHTALYWYRQSLGQGLEFLIYFQGNSAPDKSGLPSDRFSAERTGGSVSTLTIQRTQQEDSAVYLCASSLKGYTFGSGTRLTVV.

The V gene is TRBV5-4, the J gene TRBJ1-1; the D gene is possibly TRBD1 (5 bases). V was trimmed by 7 bases and J by 3 bases, leaving 16 bases between them. Germline lookup yields CDR1 SGHNT and CDR2 YYREEE (reference sequence). This CDR3 region has 14 residues. The CDR3, as DNA: TGTGCCAGCCCAGAAAGGGGACTCTACACTGAAGCTTTCTTT. It encodes CASPERGLYTEAFF.

The gene calls are TRBV10-3 and TRBJ1-2; a weak D match, TRBD1 (6 bases). The germline V and J ends were trimmed by 6 bases and 0 bases, with 26 bases remaining between them. Germline V gives CDR1 ENHRY, CDR2 SYGVKD. The CDR3 spans 19 residues. The chain's CDR3 is CAIRGGRGQLPQANYGYTF. The CDR3 nucleotides are TGTGCCATCAGGGGAGGCAGGGGCCAATTACCCCAAGCTAACTATGGCTACACCTTC.

The V gene is TRBV20-1, the J gene TRBJ1-4; TRBD1 matches at 10 bases. V shed 6 bases and J 7 bases; nucleotides not matched to a gene: 5. The CDR3 runs 13 residues. Germline V CDR1 and CDR2: DFQATT, SNEGSKA (reference sequence). This chain's CDR3 is CSAKGQGVEKLFF. In nucleotides, the CDR3 is TGCAGTGCGAAAGGACAGGGGGTTGAAAAACTGTTTTTT.

The chain has TRBV4-1 and TRBJ2-7, with a tentative D call TRBD1 (6 bases). This CDR3 comprises 16 residues. Germline CDR1 reads MGHRA; CDR2 reads YSYEKL. Trimming took off 0 bases at V and 5 bases at J, with 17 bases between the two ends. The CDR3 loop is CASSQEEWGRVDEQYF. The DNA for the CDR3 is TGCGCCAGCAGCCAAGAGGAATGGGGGCGCGTCGACGAGCAGTACTTC.

This chain links TRBV20-1 with TRBJ2-1; a possible D gene is TRBD2 (6 bases). The CDR3 loop spans 16 amino acids. Germline CDR1 is DFQATT and CDR2 is SNEGSKA (reference sequence). V was clipped by 5 bases and J by 2 bases, with 19 bases between them. CDR3 residues: CSAARSGRGTYNEQFF. The CDR3 DNA sequence: TGCAGTGCTGCCCGTTCAGGACGGGGGACCTACAATGAGCAGTTCTTC.

This clonotype has only a few counts. The rearrangement links TRBV12-3 or TRBV12-4 to TRBJ2-7; 10 nucleotides match TRBD1. This CDR3 contains 16 residues. The ends lost 3 bases at V and 3 bases at J; junction bases unmatched: 8. CDR3 amino acids: CASSLGAGTGVYEQYF. DNA of the CDR3: TGTGCCAGCAGTTTGGGGGCCGGGACAGGGGTCTACGAGCAGTACTTC.

Many counts were recorded for this clonotype. The rearrangement joins TRBV7-6 to TRBJ1-3; no clear D gene. The CDR3 runs 13 residues. The V gene's germline CDR1 is SGHVS and CDR2 FNYEAQ. Trimming removed 5 bases at V and 2 bases at J, with 7 bases between. The CDR3 reads CASSPWTGNTIYF. DNA of the CDR3: TGTGCCAGCAGCCCATGGACTGGAAACACCATATATTTT.

This clonotype was seen a handful of times. This rearrangement joins TRBV6-8 to TRBJ2-2; 7 bases agree with TRBD2. Germline V gene sequence: CDR1 MNHGY, CDR2 SAAAGT. The trim removed 0 bases at V and 8 bases at J, leaving 6 bases unmatched. CDR3 length: 15 residues. CDR3 sequence reads: CASSYSTSARGELFF. The CDR3 coding sequence is TGTGCCAGCAGTTACTCCACTAGCGCGCGTGGGGAGCTGTTTTTT.

This clonotype came up once. The chain is built from TRBV4-1 and TRBJ2-2; 9 nucleotides agree with TRBD2. Germline V gene sequence: CDR1 MGHRA, CDR2 YSYEKL. CDR3 length: 15 amino acids. After removal of 4 bases from V and 6 bases from J, the junction contained 6 bases not matched to a gene. The CDR3 nucleotides are TGCGCCAGCAGCCCGCCGGGACTAGCAGCCGGGGAGCTGTTTTTT. Translated, it gives CASSPPGLAAGELFF.

This clonotype showed up just a few times. This chain joins TRBV10-3 and TRBJ2-7; possible D gene TRBD2, 6 bases. V lost 4 bases to trimming and J lost 6 bases, with 7 bases between them. Looked up from germline, CDR1 is ENHRY and CDR2 is SYGVKD. The CDR3 runs to 11 residues. The CDR3 spells CAISGGGEQYV. CDR3 in DNA: TGTGCCATCAGTGGGGGAGGCGAGCAGTACGTC.

The chain has TRBV19 and TRBJ2-7; 7 nucleotides agree with TRBD1. The CDR3 has 15 residues. V lost 5 bases to trimming and J lost 5 bases; unmatched junction nucleotides: 12. In germline, CDR1 is LNHDA, CDR2 SQIVND (reference sequence). CDR3 sequence: CASSVDRAPADEQYF. CDR3 sequence (DNA): TGTGCCAGTAGTGTCGACAGGGCCCCAGCGGACGAGCAGTACTTC. The variable domain in full, with the rest retrieved from reference TRBV19 and TRBJ2-7, is DGGITQSPKYLFRKEGQNVTLSCEQNLNHDAMYWYRQDPGQGLRLIYYSQIVNDFQKGDIAEGYSVSREKKESFPLTVTSAQKNPTAFYLCASSVDRAPADEQYFGPGTRLTVT.

This clonotype was counted a few times. The chain links TRBV6-2 or TRBV6-3 to TRBJ2-3; D is undetermined. This CDR3 is 14 amino acids long. In germline, CDR1 is MNHEY, CDR2 SVGEGT. V was pared by 2 bases and J by 4 bases, with 10 bases between. The CDR3 sequence is CASSYRQVSDTQYF. The CDR3 DNA reads as TGTGCCAGCAGTTACCGCCAGGTGTCAGATACGCAGTATTTT.